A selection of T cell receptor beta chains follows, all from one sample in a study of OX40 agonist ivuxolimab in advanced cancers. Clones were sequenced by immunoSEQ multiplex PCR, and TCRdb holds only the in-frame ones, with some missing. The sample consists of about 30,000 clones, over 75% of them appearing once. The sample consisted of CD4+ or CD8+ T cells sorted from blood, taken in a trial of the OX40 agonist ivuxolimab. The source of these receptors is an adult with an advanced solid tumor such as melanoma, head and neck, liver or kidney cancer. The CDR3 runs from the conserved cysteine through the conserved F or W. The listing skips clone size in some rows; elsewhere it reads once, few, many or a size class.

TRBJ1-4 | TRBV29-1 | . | CSVLGQGRSNEKLFF
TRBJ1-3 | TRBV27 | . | CAPLSRGAGGNTIYF
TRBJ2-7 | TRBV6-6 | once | CASSYSMGGRSEQYF
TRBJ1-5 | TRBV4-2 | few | CASSPRTGGGQPQHF
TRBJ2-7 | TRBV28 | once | CASSYRTVYPYEQYF
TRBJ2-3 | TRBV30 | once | CAWSVLGGTDTQYF
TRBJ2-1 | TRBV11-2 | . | CASSSSVGVNEQFF
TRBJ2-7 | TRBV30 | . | CAWSKDTRIASYNHEQYF
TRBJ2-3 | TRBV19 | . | CASSIGGRVGDTQYF
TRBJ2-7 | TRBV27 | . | CASSLWDRFYEQYF
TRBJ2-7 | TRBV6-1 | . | CASSVGRGIYEQYF
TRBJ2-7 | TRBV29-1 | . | CSVEAADPYEQYF
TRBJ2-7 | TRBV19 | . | CASSIRRAAGVYEQYF
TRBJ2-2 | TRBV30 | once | CAWSLGVSTGELFF
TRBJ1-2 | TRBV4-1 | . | CASHGQGAYGYTF
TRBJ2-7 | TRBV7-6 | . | CASSFQGPPDYEQYF
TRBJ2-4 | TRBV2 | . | CASTGLAKNIQYF
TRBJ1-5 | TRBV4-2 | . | CASSQDSGRNQPQHF
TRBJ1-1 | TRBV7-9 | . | CASSFLQEDTEAFF
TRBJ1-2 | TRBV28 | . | CASSSRGAYGYTF
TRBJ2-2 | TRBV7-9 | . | CASSLGLAGELFF
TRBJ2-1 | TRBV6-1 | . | CAAQRGGGPYNEQFF
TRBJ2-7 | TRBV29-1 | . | CSVEDWRYEQYF
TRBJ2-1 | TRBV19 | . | CASSLALSSYNEQFF
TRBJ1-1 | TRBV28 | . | CASSFHRDNTEAFF
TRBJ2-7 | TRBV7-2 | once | CASRVGGTSYEQYF
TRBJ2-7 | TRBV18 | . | CASSESYEQYF
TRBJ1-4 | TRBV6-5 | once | CASRKQGGGEKLFF
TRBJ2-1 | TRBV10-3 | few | CAIQRTDRGLYNEQFF
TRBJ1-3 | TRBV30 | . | CAWLTQLSGNTIYF
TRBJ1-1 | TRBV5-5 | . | CASSFTGVAEAFF